The 13 T cell receptor beta chains presented below share a single source sample, sequenced in a study of neurological immune-mediated disorders (dated by TCRdb to the late 2010s). Libraries were constructed by 5' RACE. The sequencer was an Illumina HiSeq 2500. TCRdb reprocessed the public reads (quality trimming at Q25 with fastp, clone calling with MiXCR) and kept in-frame beta chains. Duplicate CDR3 protein sequences are folded into a single record with the most common DNA and genes. Recorded for this sample are roughly 80,000 distinct CDR3 sequences; 9.4% of them occurred a single time. 1.5% to 2% of the sample is held by the ten biggest clonotypes. Sequencing was done on a sample of PBMCs. The source of these receptors is a man aged 50 to 60 in good health.

At least ten counts were recorded for this clonotype. The V and J genes are TRBV3-1 and TRBJ2-2, with 8 bases lining up with TRBD1. Germline trimming cut 4 bases from V and 4 bases from J; bases unmatched to any gene: 11. This CDR3 has 17 amino acids. Germline V lookup: CDR1 LGHDT, CDR2 YNNKEL (reference sequence). CDR3 sequence (DNA): TGTGCCAGCAGCCCCGAGTACGGACAGGGCTTCACCGGGGAGCTGTTTTTT. Translating it yields CASSPEYGQGFTGELFF.

The rearrangement links TRBV6-5 to TRBJ2-1, with 7 bases that match TRBD2. The CDR3 is 15 amino acids. V trimming: 0 bases; J trimming: 9 bases; junction bases outside the gene matches: 8. The germline V gene encodes CDR1 MNHEY and CDR2 SVGAGI. DNA for the CDR3: TGTGCCAGCAGTTACTCGGGCGGGAGACTTAGTGAGCAGTTCTTC. Its translation is CASSYSGGRLSEQFF.

The sample holds many counts of this clonotype. V is TRBV25-1 and J is TRBJ2-7, with D perhaps being TRBD1 or TRBD2 (5 bases each). CDR3 length: 14 residues. Trimming took off 3 bases at V and 7 bases at J, with 16 bases between the two ends. CDR1 MGHDK and CDR2 SYGVNS come from the germline V gene. The CDR3 bases are TGTGCCAGCAGTGATGTCCGGGGCCTTGGTGAGCAGTACTTC. Protein: CASSDVRGLGEQYF.

In its sample, this clonotype was seen many times. V and J are TRBV29-1 and TRBJ2-3; D is ambiguous. There are 11 residues in the CDR3. V lost 4 bases and J 1 base, leaving 3 bases between the germline ends. Germline V lookup: CDR1 SQVTM, CDR2 ANQGSEA. CDR3 DNA sequence: TGCAGCGTTGGGGGCACAGATACGCAGTATTTT. It translates to CSVGGTDTQYF.

This clonotype has at least ten counts. CDR3 residues: CASNSISTGGYVGNQPQHF. CDR3 nucleotide sequence: TGTGCCAGCAATTCGATATCCACAGGGGGCTATGTTGGCAATCAGCCCCAGCATTTT. The chain recombines TRBV28 with TRBJ1-5; 9 nucleotides agree with TRBD1. Trimming took 7 bases from V and 2 from J; bases not matched to a gene: 18. The CDR3 has 19 residues. Germline loops: CDR1 MDHEN, CDR2 SYDVKM.

This clonotype has a handful of counts. It may be a read error: a sequence one base away is much more abundant. The chain has TRBV10-3 and TRBJ2-2, with a tentative D call TRBD1 (6 bases). CDR3 length equals 13 residues. Looked up from germline, CDR1 is ENHRY and CDR2 is SYGVKD. For the CDR3, the DNA is TGTGCCATTCTGGACAGTAACACCGGGGATCTGTTTTTT. Translating gives CAILDSNTGDLFF.

This clonotype was observed many times. The genes are TRBV14 and TRBJ2-3; TRBD1 matches 10 bases. V trimming: 4 bases; J trimming: 5 bases; junction bases outside the gene matches: 12. Germline V lookup: CDR1 SGHDN, CDR2 FVKESK. The CDR3 runs to 17 residues. This CDR3 reads CASSRRVGTGELDTQYF. The CDR3 region has the DNA TGTGCCAGCAGCCGCAGGGTCGGGACAGGGGAATTAGATACGCAGTATTTT.

At least ten counts were recorded for this clonotype. The chain is built from TRBV29-1 and TRBJ2-3; D not certain. The CDR3 is made up of 11 amino acids. Germline V gene sequence: CDR1 SQVTM, CDR2 ANQGSEA. Trimming took off 2 bases at V and 7 bases at J, with 7 bases between the two ends. Here the CDR3 reads CSVESGHTQYF. The CDR3 region has the DNA TGCAGCGTTGAAAGTGGGCATACGCAGTATTTT.

This clonotype was seen many times. The genes are TRBV12-3 or TRBV12-4 and TRBJ1-5, with 9 bases fitting TRBD1. The trim removed 5 bases at V and 6 bases at J, leaving 5 bases unmatched. CDR3 length equals 14 residues. CDR3 amino acids: CASSGQGFTQPQHF. CDR3 in DNA: TGTGCCAGCAGTGGACAGGGGTTCACTCAGCCCCAGCATTTT.

V usage is TRBV28 and J usage is TRBJ1-4; TRBD1 matches at 7 bases. With 6 bases clipped from V and 3 bases from J, the junction kept 4 bases outside the gene matches. This CDR3 is built from 14 residues. The germline gives CDR1 MDHEN, CDR2 SYDVKM. CDR3 sequence reads: CASRQQGSNEKLFF. The CDR3 DNA sequence: TGTGCCAGCAGACAACAGGGGTCTAATGAAAAACTGTTTTTT. The full variable domain, in which reference TRBV28 and TRBJ1-4 provide the parts outside the CDR3, is DVKVTQSSRYLVKRTGEKVFLECVQDMDHENMFWYRQDPGLGLRLIYFSYDVKMKEKGDIPEGYSVSREKKERFSLILESASTNQTSMYLCASRQQGSNEKLFFGSGTQLSVL.

In its sample, this clonotype was seen many times. The V call is TRBV10-3, the J call TRBJ2-7, with TRBD1 matching over 10 bases. From germline, CDR1 is ENHRY and CDR2 SYGVKD. With 2 bases clipped from V and 5 bases from J, the junction kept 6 bases outside the gene matches. The CDR3 is 15 residues long. The CDR3 DNA reads TGTGCCATCAGTGAGGGACAGGGGGTCGGAAACGAGCAGTACTTC. Translation: CAISEGQGVGNEQYF.

This clonotype occurred many times. This sequence joins TRBV11-2 and TRBJ2-7, with unresolved D. CDR3 length: 11 amino acids. In germline, CDR1 is SGHAT, CDR2 FQNNGV. Trimming took off 2 bases at V and 4 bases at J, with 3 bases between the two ends. DNA of the CDR3: TGTGCCAGCAGCTTAATGTACGAGCAGTACTTC. It yields the protein CASSLMYEQYF.

As for this clonotype: One end of the junction varies from germline; a read error may be responsible. This rearrangement joins TRBV7-2 to TRBJ1-5, with TRBD1 identical over 9 bases. The CDR3 sequence is 15 residues long. Germline V gene data show CDR1 as SGHTA and CDR2 as FQGNSA. Here the CDR3 reads CSSSLEGQGHQPQHF. In nucleotides, the CDR3 is TGTTCCAGCAGCTTAGAGGGACAGGGTCATCAGCCCCAGCATTTT.